This T cell receptor beta chain was retrieved from a study of Ad26.COV2.S vaccination and SARS-CoV-2 variants. For the study at large: COV1001, an Ad26.COV2.S trial, supplied this vaccine-arm donor.

This clone was detected only once. Specified treatment: about 20 received Ad26.COV2.S at low or high dose, single or two shots; a few received placebo; per-sample allocation not given. Sampling happened 63 days after the first vaccine or placebo injection. Germline-derived CDR1 and CDR2 are MNHEY and SVGAGI. J gave up 9 bases and V 5 bases, and 4 bases lay outside the gene matches. The CDR3 covers 13 residues. This table comes from immunoSEQ multiplex PCR, and its TCRdb copy is limited to in-frame clones, with some not included. The data show 430,000 or so clones, 75% to 90% seen once. The material sequenced was peripheral blood, taken in a trial of Ad26.COV2.S vaccine versus placebo. The genes are TRBV6-5 and TRBJ1-6, with TRBD1 identical over 7 bases. This clonotype was obtained from a person between 18 and 65 years old who received the Ad26.COV2.S COVID-19 vaccine or a placebo. The CDR3, as DNA: TGTGCCAGCAGTAGGGACAGAGTTTCACCCCTCCACTTT. The encoded protein is CASSRDRVSPLHF.